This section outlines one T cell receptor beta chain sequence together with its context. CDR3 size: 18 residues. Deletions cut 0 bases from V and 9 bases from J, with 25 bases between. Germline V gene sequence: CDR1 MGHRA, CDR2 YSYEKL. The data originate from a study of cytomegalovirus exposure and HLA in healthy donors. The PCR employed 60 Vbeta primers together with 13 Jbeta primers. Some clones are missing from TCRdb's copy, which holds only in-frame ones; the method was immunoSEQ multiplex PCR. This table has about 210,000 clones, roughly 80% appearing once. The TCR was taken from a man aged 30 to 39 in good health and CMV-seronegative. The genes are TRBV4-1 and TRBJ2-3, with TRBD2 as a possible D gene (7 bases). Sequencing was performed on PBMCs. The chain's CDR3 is CASSQDMGGGSLVDTQYF. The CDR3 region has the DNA TGCGCCAGCAGCCAAGATATGGGGGGGGGCAGTTTAGTAGACACGCAGTATTTT.